The 18 T cell receptor beta chains reported below all come from one sample, sequenced in a study of blood T cell repertoires in COVID-19. The method was immunoSEQ multiplex PCR; TCRdb's version includes in-frame clones alone and lacks a portion of them. Of approximately 170,000 clones listed, 86% are singletons. Sequencing input: peripheral blood. These receptors were collected from a man in his 70s with acute or convalescent COVID-19.

The gene calls are TRBV21-1 and TRBJ1-2. TRBV21-1 is a pseudogene. The CDR3 contains 12 residues. CDR3 sequence (DNA): TGTGCCAGCAGCTCAAGTCGGGGGAAGTACACCTTC. It translates to CASSSSRGKYTF.

V usage is TRBV7-8 and J usage is TRBJ1-5; 10 positions match TRBD1. Trimming at V came to 2 bases and at J to 9 bases, leaving 10 bases not matched to a gene. CDR1 is SGHVS and CDR2 is FQNEAQ in the germline V gene. CDR3 length: 16 amino acids. This chain's CDR3 is CASSLLGQGSSGPQHF. CDR3 coding DNA: TGTGCCAGCAGCTTATTGGGACAGGGGTCCTCGGGGCCCCAGCATTTT.

The rearrangement uses TRBV18 and TRBJ1-2; D remains ambiguous. CDR3 length equals 13 residues. Germline V gene lookup returns CDR1 KGHSH and CDR2 LQKENI. Trimming stripped 2 bases from V and 4 bases from J, with 8 bases between. As DNA, the CDR3 is TGTGCCAGCTCACCAGAGGCAGCCTATGGCTACACCTTC. Residues: CASSPEAAYGYTF.

This clone came up once. The V gene is TRBV30, the J gene TRBJ1-1; a weak D match, TRBD1 (5 bases). The CDR3 consists of 13 residues. Germline V gives CDR1 GTSNPN, CDR2 SVGIG (reference sequence). V was shortened by 3 bases and J by 5 bases, with 13 bases between the two germline ends. The CDR3 spells CAWSNHQGTEAFF. As DNA, the CDR3 is TGTGCCTGGAGCAACCACCAGGGAACTGAAGCTTTCTTT.

The rearrangement joins TRBV4-1 to TRBJ1-2; TRBD1 matches at 8 bases. Losses at the gene ends were 0 bases for V and 5 bases for J; bases not matched to a gene: 17. The CDR3 totals 19 residues. The germline CDR1 and CDR2 sequences are MGHRA and YSYEKL. The chain's CDR3 is CASSQDVEDRVIGGYGYTF. Written as DNA, the CDR3 is TGCGCCAGCAGCCAAGATGTGGAGGACAGGGTGATCGGCGGATATGGCTACACCTTC.

This clone has a single count. This chain joins TRBV29-1 and TRBJ2-2; TRBD2 matches at 8 bases. CDR1 is SQVTM and CDR2 is ANQGSEA in the germline V gene. V was clipped by 5 bases and J by 6 bases; unmatched bases: 8. This CDR3 is 14 amino acids long. CDR3 nucleotide sequence: TGCAGCGTTCCGGGACTAGTACATCCCGGGGAGCTGTTTTTT. Encoded protein: CSVPGLVHPGELFF.

The chain combines TRBV12-1 with TRBJ2-2; the table gives TRBD2 as D, unverified against the DNA. TRBV12-1 represents a pseudogene. This CDR3 is built from 9 residues. The CDR3 DNA sequence: TGTGCCAGCAGCCTTTGGCTGTTTTTT. It codes for CASSLWLFF.

This chain uses TRBV5-1 with TRBJ2-3; perhaps TRBD2 as D (6 bases). In germline, CDR1 is SGHRS, CDR2 YFSETQ. This CDR3 spans 16 amino acids. Trimming took 4 bases from V and 0 from J, leaving 15 bases between them. The CDR3 loop reads CASSLVGGVSTDTQYF. DNA of the CDR3: TGCGCCAGCAGCCTCGTAGGCGGGGTTAGCACAGATACGCAGTATTTT.

This clone was detected a few times. The chain links TRBV9 to TRBJ2-1, with 15 bases aligning to TRBD2. Germline CDR1 SGDLS, CDR2 YYNGEE. The V and J ends lost 3 bases and 10 bases, in that order; junction bases with no gene match: 5. The CDR3 spans 15 residues. CDR3 amino acids: CASSEGLAGGLEQFF. CDR3 nucleotide sequence: TGTGCCAGCAGCGAAGGACTAGCGGGGGGGCTGGAGCAGTTCTTC.

This chain joins TRBV7-8 and TRBJ1-4, with TRBD1 as a possible D gene (6 bases). V gave up 2 bases and J gave up 5 bases, with 12 bases separating them. The germline V gene encodes CDR1 SGHVS and CDR2 FQNEAQ. There are 15 residues in the CDR3. The DNA of the CDR3 is TGTGCCAGCAGCTTACGCGGGGGGCTGAATGAAAAACTGTTTTTT. This codes for CASSLRGGLNEKLFF.

This clone came up a few times. The genes are TRBV6-1 and TRBJ2-7; TRBD2 matches at 7 bases. V lost 0 bases to trimming and J lost 4 bases; unmatched junction nucleotides: 9. This CDR3 is built from 16 residues. Germline V gene sequence: CDR1 MNHNS, CDR2 SASEGT. The CDR3 bases are TGTGCCAGCAGTGAAGCCGGGGGGAATGGGATTTACGAGCAGTACTTC. Its translation: CASSEAGGNGIYEQYF.

The chain carries TRBV29-1 and TRBJ1-3, with D hard to call. Germline CDR1 is SQVTM and CDR2 is ANQGSEA. With 0 bases removed from V and 4 bases from J, the gap between germline ends came to 10 bases. This CDR3 comprises 14 residues. In nucleotides, the CDR3 is TGCAGCGTTGAAGATGCTGTCCGGGGAAACACCATATATTTT. This encodes CSVEDAVRGNTIYF.

The table lists this clone with a few counts. V is TRBV15 and J is TRBJ2-7, with 11 nucleotides matching TRBD2. Germline V gene lookup returns CDR1 LNHNV and CDR2 YYDKDF (reference sequence). The CDR3 length is 14 residues. With 8 bases clipped from V and 4 bases from J, the junction kept 7 bases outside the gene matches. Written as DNA, the CDR3 is TGTGCCACCTCGCCGGGACTAGCGGCTTACGAGCAGTACTTC. This sequence encodes CATSPGLAAYEQYF.

As DNA, the CDR3 is TGTGCCAGCAGTTTCGGACAGGCCCGCAATCAGCCCCAGCATTTT. This translates into CASSFGQARNQPQHF. The chain has TRBV6-6 and TRBJ1-5, with 7 bases matching TRBD1. CDR1 and CDR2 (germline): MNHNY, SVGAGI (reference sequence). CDR3 length equals 15 residues. The V segment lost 4 bases and the J segment 2 bases; nucleotides outside the gene matches: 5.

This sequence joins TRBV3-1 (or the pseudogene TRBV3-2) and TRBJ1-5; D remains ambiguous. The V end lost 4 bases, the J end lost 4 bases, and 8 bases lay between the germline ends. Germline V CDR1 and CDR2: LGHDT, YNNKEL (reference sequence). The CDR3 loop spans 13 amino acids. The CDR3 region is CASSPTRNQPQHF. CDR3 nucleotides: TGTGCCAGCAGCCCTACGCGAAATCAGCCCCAGCATTTT.

The CDR3 DNA sequence: TGTGCCAGCAGCTCCTCGGGGGTTATGCTGTTTTTT. It specifies CASSSSGVMLFF. The chain joins TRBV7-9 to TRBJ1-4; D might be TRBD1 (5 bases). This CDR3 comprises 12 residues. CDR1 and CDR2 (germline): SEHNR, FQNEAQ (reference sequence). V dropped 4 bases and J dropped 14 bases, with 14 bases sitting between them. Full variable domain (remainder filled in from reference TRBV7-9 and TRBJ1-4): DTGVSQNPRHKITKRGQNVTFRCDPISEHNRLYWYRQTLGQGPEFLTYFQNEAQLEKSRLLSDRFSAERPKGSFSTLEIQRTEQGDSAMYLCASSSSGVMLFFGSGTQLSVL.

The V call is TRBV18, the J call TRBJ1-2; 8 positions match TRBD1. V shed 2 bases, J shed 7 bases, and the junction held 9 bases outside the gene matches. The CDR3 totals 15 residues. Germline-derived CDR1 and CDR2 are KGHSH and LQKENI. The CDR3 DNA sequence: TGTGCCAGCTCACCAAGACAGGGGTGGCTGCTTGGCTACACCTTC. Amino acids: CASSPRQGWLLGYTF.

The rearrangement uses TRBV3-1 (or the pseudogene TRBV3-2) and TRBJ1-6; no clear D. Looked up from germline, CDR1 is LGHDT and CDR2 is YNNKEL (reference sequence). V lost 0 bases to trimming and J lost 3 bases, with 12 bases between them. The CDR3 loop spans 17 amino acids. The CDR3 sequence: CASSQEARRCYNSPLHF. The CDR3 DNA reads TGTGCCAGCAGCCAAGAAGCCCGTCGCTGCTATAATTCACCCCTCCACTTT.